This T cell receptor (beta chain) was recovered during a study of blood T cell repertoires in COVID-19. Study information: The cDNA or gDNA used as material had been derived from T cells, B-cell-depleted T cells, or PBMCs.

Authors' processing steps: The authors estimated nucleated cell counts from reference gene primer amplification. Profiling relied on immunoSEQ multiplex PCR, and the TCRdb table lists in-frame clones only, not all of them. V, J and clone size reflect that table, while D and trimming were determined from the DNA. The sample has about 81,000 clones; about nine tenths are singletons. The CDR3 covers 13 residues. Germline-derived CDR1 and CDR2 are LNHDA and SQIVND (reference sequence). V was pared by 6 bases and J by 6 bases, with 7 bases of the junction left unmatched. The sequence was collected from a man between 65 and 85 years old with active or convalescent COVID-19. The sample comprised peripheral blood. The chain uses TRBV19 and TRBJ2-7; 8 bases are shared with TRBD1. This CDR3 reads CASSNDRGSEQYF. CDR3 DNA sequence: TGTGCCAGTAGCAACGACAGGGGAAGCGAGCAGTACTTC. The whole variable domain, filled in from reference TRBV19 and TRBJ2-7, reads DGGITQSPKYLFRKEGQNVTLSCEQNLNHDAMYWYRQDPGQGLRLIYYSQIVNDFQKGDIAEGYSVSREKKESFPLTVTSAQKNPTAFYLCASSNDRGSEQYFGPGTRLTVT.